Presented here are 2 T cell receptor beta chains from one specimen sequenced in a study of blood T cells in healthy people across ages. Sample-barcoded 5' priming and a J-beta primer mix drove a second PCR of 7 to 11 cycles. TCRdb itself ran the 5' RACE reads through MiXCR, one entry per CDR3 protein. The table records 600,000 to 1,000,000 distinct CDR3 sequences, 58% of them present only once. Material: blood. These receptors all come from a man aged 30 to 45 in good health.

The chain recombines TRBV7-2 with TRBJ2-2; D gene unclear. The CDR3 spans 14 residues. Germline CDR1 is SGHTA and CDR2 is FQGNSA. The germline V and J ends were trimmed by 2 bases and 7 bases, with 11 bases remaining between them. CDR3 nucleotides: TGTGCCAGCAGCTTAATTTGGGTGAACGGGGAGCTGTTTTTT. It is translated as CASSLIWVNGELFF. Full variable domain (outside the CDR3, taken from reference TRBV7-2 and TRBJ2-2): GAGVSQSPSNKVTEKGKDVELRCDPISGHTALYWYRQSLGQGLEFLIYFQGNSAPDKSGLPSDRFSAERTGGSVSTLTIQRTQQEDSAVYLCASSLIWVNGELFFGEGSRLTVL.

The chain is built from TRBV20-1 and TRBJ2-5; TRBD2 agrees at 8 bases. The trim removed 6 bases at V and 6 bases at J, leaving 12 bases unmatched. Per germline, CDR1 DFQATT and CDR2 SNEGSKA (reference sequence). CDR3 size: 14 residues. The CDR3: CSARLTGGSQTQYF. Here the CDR3 DNA reads TGCAGTGCCCGCCTGACGGGGGGGTCTCAGACCCAGTACTTC.